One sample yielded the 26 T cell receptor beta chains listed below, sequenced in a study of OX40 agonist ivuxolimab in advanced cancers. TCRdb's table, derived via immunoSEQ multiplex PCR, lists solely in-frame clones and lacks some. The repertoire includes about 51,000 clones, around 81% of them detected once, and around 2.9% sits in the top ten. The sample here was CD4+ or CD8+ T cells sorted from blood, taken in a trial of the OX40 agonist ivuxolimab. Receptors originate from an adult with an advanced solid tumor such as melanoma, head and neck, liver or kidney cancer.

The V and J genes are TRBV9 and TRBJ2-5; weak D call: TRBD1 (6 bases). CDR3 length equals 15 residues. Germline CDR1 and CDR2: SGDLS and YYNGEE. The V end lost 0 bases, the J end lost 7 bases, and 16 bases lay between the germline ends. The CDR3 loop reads CASSVESTGWGTQYF. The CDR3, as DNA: TGTGCCAGCAGCGTAGAAAGCACAGGGTGGGGGACCCAGTACTTC.

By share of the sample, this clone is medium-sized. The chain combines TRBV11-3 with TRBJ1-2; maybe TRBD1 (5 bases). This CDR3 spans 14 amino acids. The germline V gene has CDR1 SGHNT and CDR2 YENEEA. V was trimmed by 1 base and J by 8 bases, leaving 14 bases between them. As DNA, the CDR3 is TGTGCCAGCAGCTTAGGGTCCCCGGGACGCGGCTACACCTTC. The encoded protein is CASSLGSPGRGYTF.

This CDR3 reads CASRPGGGSTGELFF. As DNA, the CDR3 is TGTGCCAGCAGGCCGGGGGGAGGGTCGACCGGGGAGCTGTTTTTT. The rearrangement joins TRBV2 to TRBJ2-2; 7 bases are a match to TRBD2. CDR1 is SNHLY and CDR2 is FYNNEI in the germline V gene. V lost 6 bases and J lost 5; bases outside the gene matches: 9. The CDR3 spans 15 residues.

Here the CDR3 reads CASSSDRALRDEQYF. The CDR3 bases are TGTGCCAGCAGCAGTGACCGGGCCCTGAGAGACGAGCAGTACTTC. V and J are TRBV7-9 and TRBJ2-5; unclear D gene. TRBJ2-7 matches the DNA end more closely, so the J call is doubtful. The CDR3 sequence is 15 residues long. Germline lookup yields CDR1 SEHNR and CDR2 FQNEAQ (reference sequence).

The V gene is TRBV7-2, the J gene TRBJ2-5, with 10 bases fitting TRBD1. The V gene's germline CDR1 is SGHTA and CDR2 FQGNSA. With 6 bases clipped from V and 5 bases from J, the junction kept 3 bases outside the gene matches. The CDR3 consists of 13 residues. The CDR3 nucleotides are TGTGCCAGCAGAAGGACAGGGGGGGAGACCCAGTACTTC. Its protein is CASRRTGGETQYF.

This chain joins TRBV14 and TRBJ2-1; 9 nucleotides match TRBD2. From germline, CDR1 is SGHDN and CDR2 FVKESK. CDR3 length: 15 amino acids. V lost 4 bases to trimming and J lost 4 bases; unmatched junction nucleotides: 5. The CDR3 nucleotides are TGTGCCAGCAGCCCTACTAGCGGGCGATACAATGAGCAGTTCTTC. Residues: CASSPTSGRYNEQFF.

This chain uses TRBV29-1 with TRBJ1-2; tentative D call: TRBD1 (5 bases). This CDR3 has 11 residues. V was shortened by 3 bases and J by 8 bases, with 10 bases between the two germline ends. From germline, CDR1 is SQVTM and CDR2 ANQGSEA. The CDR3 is CSVDWGEGYTF. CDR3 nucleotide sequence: TGCAGCGTTGATTGGGGGGAAGGCTACACCTTC.

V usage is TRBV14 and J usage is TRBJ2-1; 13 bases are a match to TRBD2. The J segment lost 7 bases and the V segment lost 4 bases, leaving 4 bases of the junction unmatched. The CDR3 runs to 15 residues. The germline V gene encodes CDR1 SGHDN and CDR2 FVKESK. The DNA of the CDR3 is TGTGCCAGCAGCCCGACTAGCGGGGGGTCGAATGAGCAGTTCTTC. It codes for CASSPTSGGSNEQFF.

CDR3 protein: CASSHFSSSGGQETQYF. The CDR3 DNA reads TGCGCCAGCAGCCATTTTTCGTCCAGCGGGGGACAAGAGACCCAGTACTTC. This chain links TRBV4-3 with TRBJ2-5, with 8 positions matching TRBD2. V dropped 3 bases and J dropped 2; count of bases not matched to a gene: 11. The CDR3 consists of 17 residues. In germline, CDR1 is LGHNA, CDR2 YSLEER.

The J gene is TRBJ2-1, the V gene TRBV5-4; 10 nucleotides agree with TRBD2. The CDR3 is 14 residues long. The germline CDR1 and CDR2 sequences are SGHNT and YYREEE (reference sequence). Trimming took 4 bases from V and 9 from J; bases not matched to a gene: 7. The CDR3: CASSQSGGAGEQFF. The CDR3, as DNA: TGTGCCAGCAGCCAAAGCGGGGGGGCAGGTGAGCAGTTCTTC.

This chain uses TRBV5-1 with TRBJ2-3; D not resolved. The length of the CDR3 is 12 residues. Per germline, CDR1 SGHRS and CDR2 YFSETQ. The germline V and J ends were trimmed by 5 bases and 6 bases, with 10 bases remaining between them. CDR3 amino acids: CASSMDLDTQYF. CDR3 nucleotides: TGCGCCAGCAGTATGGACCTTGATACGCAGTATTTT.

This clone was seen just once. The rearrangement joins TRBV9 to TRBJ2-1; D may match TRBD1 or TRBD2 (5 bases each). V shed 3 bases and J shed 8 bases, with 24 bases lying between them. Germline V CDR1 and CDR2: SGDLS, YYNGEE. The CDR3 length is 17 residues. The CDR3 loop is CASSAVDGKIGGHEQFF. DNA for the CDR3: TGTGCCAGCAGCGCCGTAGATGGGAAGATTGGGGGTCATGAGCAGTTCTTC.

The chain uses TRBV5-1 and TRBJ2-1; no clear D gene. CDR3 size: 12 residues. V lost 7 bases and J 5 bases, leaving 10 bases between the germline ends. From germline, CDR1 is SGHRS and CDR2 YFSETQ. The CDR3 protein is CASSKQNNEQFF. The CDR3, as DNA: TGCGCCAGCTCAAAACAAAACAATGAGCAGTTCTTC.

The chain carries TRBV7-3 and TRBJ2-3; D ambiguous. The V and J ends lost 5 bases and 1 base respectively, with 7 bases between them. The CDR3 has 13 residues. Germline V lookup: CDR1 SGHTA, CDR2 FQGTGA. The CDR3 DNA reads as TGTGCCAGCAGCCCCCCGGGCACAGATACGCAGTATTTT. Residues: CASSPPGTDTQYF.

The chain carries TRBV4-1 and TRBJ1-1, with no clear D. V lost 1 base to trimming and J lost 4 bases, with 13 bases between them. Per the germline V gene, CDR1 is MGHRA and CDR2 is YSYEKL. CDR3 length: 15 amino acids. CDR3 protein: CASSQVGRTRTEAFF. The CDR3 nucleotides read TGCGCCAGCAGCCAAGTCGGCAGAACCCGCACTGAAGCTTTCTTT.

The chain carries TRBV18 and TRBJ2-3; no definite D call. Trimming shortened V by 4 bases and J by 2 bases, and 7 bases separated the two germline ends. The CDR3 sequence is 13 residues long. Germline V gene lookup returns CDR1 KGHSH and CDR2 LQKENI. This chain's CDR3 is CASSLLDTDTQYF. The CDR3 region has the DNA TGTGCCAGCTCACTGCTAGACACAGATACGCAGTATTTT.

The CDR3 DNA reads as TGTGCCAGCAGTCCCGGGAGGCCAGGTGCCCGCAATCAGCCCCAGCATTTT. The encoded protein is CASSPGRPGARNQPQHF. The V call is TRBV7-2, the J call TRBJ1-5; D not certain. With 6 bases removed from V and 2 bases from J, the gap between germline ends came to 20 bases. Germline-derived CDR1 and CDR2 are SGHTA and FQGNSA. The CDR3 runs to 17 residues.

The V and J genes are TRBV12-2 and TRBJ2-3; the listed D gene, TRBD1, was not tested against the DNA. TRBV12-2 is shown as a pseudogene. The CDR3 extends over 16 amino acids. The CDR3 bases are TGTGCAAGTCGCTTAGTCAGGGGAACTAGCACAGATACGCAGTATTTT. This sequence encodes CASRLVRGTSTDTQYF.

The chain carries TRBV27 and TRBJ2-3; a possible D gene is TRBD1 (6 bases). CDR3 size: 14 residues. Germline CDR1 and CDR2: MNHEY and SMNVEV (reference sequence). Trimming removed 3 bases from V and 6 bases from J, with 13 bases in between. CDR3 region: CASSLGLRGDTQYF. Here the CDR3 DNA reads TGTGCCAGCAGTTTGGGGCTTAGGGGGGATACGCAGTATTTT.

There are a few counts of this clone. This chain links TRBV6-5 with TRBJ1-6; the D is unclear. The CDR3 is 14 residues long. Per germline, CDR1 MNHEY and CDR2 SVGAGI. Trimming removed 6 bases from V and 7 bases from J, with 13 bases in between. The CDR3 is CASSFYSANSPLHF. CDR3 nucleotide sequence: TGTGCCAGCAGCTTTTACAGCGCGAATTCACCCCTCCACTTT.

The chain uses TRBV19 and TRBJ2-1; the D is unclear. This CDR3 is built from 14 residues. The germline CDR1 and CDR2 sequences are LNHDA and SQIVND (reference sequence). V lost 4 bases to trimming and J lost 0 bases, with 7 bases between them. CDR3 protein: CASSNTGSYNEQFF. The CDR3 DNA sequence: TGTGCCAGTAGTAACACGGGCTCCTACAATGAGCAGTTCTTC.

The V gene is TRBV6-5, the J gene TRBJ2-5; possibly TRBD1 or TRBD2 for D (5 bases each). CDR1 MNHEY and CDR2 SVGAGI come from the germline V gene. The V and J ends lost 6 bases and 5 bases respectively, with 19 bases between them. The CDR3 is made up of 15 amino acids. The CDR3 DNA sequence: TGTGCCAGCAGCGACGGGACGCCGGCCGGGGAGACCCAGTACTTC. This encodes CASSDGTPAGETQYF.

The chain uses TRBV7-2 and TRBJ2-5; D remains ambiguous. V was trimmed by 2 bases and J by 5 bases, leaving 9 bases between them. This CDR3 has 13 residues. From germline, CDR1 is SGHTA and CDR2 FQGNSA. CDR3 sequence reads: CASSLRSGETQYF. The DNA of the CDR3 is TGTGCCAGCAGCTTACGGTCTGGCGAGACCCAGTACTTC.

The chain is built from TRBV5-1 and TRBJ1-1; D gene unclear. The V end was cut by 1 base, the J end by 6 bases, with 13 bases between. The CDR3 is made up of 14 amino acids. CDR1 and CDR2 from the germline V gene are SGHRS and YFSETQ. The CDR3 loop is CASSLNQGRAEAFF. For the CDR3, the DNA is TGCGCCAGCAGCTTGAATCAAGGGAGGGCTGAAGCTTTCTTT.

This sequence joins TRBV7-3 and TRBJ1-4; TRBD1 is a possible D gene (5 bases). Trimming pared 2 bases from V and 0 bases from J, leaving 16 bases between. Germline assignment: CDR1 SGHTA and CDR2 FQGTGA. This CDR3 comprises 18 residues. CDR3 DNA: TGTGCCAGCAGCTTAGTTGGGGGTATCTTCGCAACTAATGAAAAACTGTTTTTT. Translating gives CASSLVGGIFATNEKLFF.

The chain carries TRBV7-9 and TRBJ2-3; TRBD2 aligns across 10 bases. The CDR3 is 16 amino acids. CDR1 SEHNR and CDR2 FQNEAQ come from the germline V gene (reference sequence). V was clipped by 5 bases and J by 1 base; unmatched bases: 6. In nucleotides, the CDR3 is TGTGCCAGCAGCCTACACGGGACTAGCGGCACAGATACGCAGTATTTT. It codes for CASSLHGTSGTDTQYF. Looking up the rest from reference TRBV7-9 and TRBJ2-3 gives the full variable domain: DTGVSQNPRHKITKRGQNVTFRCDPISEHNRLYWYRQTLGQGPEFLTYFQNEAQLEKSRLLSDRFSAERPKGSFSTLEIQRTEQGDSAMYLCASSLHGTSGTDTQYFGPGTRLTVL.